This T cell receptor (beta chain) was documented in a study of shared clonotypes between healthy human individuals (TCRdb year 2020). Describing the broader study: The cohort comprised a couple of women and a few men aged 18 to 49 years. For each donor, three plates each were used for CD4 naive and CD4 memory, two plates were used for CD8 naive, and one plate was used for CD8 memory. Blood TCR repertoires of about five healthy adults were deeply sequenced to estimate repertoire size and the extent of clonotype sharing between individuals. To increase sequencing depth and limit assay-specific biases, TCR repertoire library preparation and sequencing were carried out by different laboratories using diverse techniques. Each donor's leukapheresis produced roughly between roughly 0.85 and 10 billion PBMCs.

The donors were healthy, HIV-negative adults with no recently reported acute infections or vaccinations. Every donor was a Caucasian adult living in Nashville, Tennessee, USA. Magnetic negative selection was used to enrich CD4+ T cells, after which naive cells were positively selected on CD45RA and the negative fraction became the memory subset. Blood was obtained by leukapheresis, after which PBMCs were separated by Ficoll-Histopaque density gradient centrifugation and cryopreserved in liquid nitrogen vapor phase. Analytical flow cytometry was used to check the purity and quantity of each magnetically sorted T cell population. Genomic DNA was isolated from every sorted fraction and measured by UV absorbance on a Nanodrop 2000c. Beyond this particular receptor, the publication reports: Rarefaction of sorted-subset datasets indicated incomplete sequencing despite the large sequencing depth. Because the study included a small number of donors, the genetic and exposure-history diversity represented was limited. About 5% of naive CD4, 3.5% of naive CD8, around 2.3% of memory CD4, and 0.4% of memory CD8 clonotypes were shared across a few donors. Pairwise subsampling led to the expectation that sequencing depth would affect the degree of clonotype sharing among donors. Larger estimated clonotype richness was generally found for naive subsets than for memory subsets. Clonotypes shared by all four sorted-subset donors showed higher generation probabilities than non-shared clonotypes. Only blood was sampled, and tissue TCR repertoires likely differ from those in blood.

In this sample, this clone turned up a few times. The clone's antigen remains unknown. Base-call qualities are not available, and no considerably larger clone is one nucleotide away. Using the deep immunoSEQ assay, TCR CDR3 regions were amplified from genomic DNA by multiplex PCR. Genomic DNA extracted from each cell subset was distributed evenly over all wells of several immunoSEQ 96-well plates, and each plate served as one replicate. For sorted subsets, each replicate PCR was loaded with 200 ng genomic DNA, equivalent to 30,000 or so T cell genomes. Purified libraries were measured with a Qubit 3.0 fluorometer, size-checked on a Bioanalyzer 2100, and measured again with the KAPA Library Quantification kit. Every immunoSEQ 96-well plate was sequenced on a separate single-read 150-cycle Illumina NextSeq 550 flow cell. For the original study's pipeline: Because only junctional sequences without quality scores were contained in the immunoSEQ output, filtering matching that applied to full-length reads could not be performed. Sequences were annotated with PyIR, a Python wrapper for IgBLAST v1.9, and V/J genes and CDR3 were assigned using IMGT germline references. Reads were removed for weak V/J assignments (E-value above 1e-6), missing CDR3, stop codons, out-of-frame junctions, or ambiguous translated residues. V3J clonotypes were defined by identical inferred V gene, J gene, and CDR3 amino acid sequence. To compute the percentage overlap between repertoires, the number of shared unique clonotypes was divided by the size of the smaller repertoire. RTK rarefaction, the Chao1 estimator, and Recon v2.1 estimates of unobserved clonotypes were used to assess repertoire richness. For all TCRbeta clonotypes obtained by the gDNA method from a few donors, generation probabilities were computed with OLGA. TCRdb's version of the immuneACCESS table is confined to in-frame rearrangements and falls short of the full clone set. An unresolved V gene accounts for under half of the shortfall where checked; the remainder is of unknown origin. That table supplies the V and J calls and clone size; D and trimming were determined from the DNA. The sample table holds around 200,000 clones, of which approximately 60% were seen once. Less than 11% of the sample is taken by the ten largest.

Reading the germline V gene gives CDR1 MNHEY and CDR2 SVGAGI. The V and J ends are trimmed by 0 bases and 11 bases, leaving 19 bases between them. The CDR3, cysteine through phenylalanine, is 16 amino acids long. The read is trimmed to its CDR3 DNA, 48 bases read in frame from base 1. This clonotype was obtained from a man between 25 and 39 years old in good health. The material sequenced was memory CD4+ T cells sorted from blood. The intended sense of this specimen's cell subset or site label: CD45RA-negative fraction. The rearranged chain carries TRBV6-5 and TRBJ1-4; confidence is insufficient to name the D gene. The CDR3: CASSYSIGRFSSKLFF. The sequence in DNA is TGTGCCAGCAGTTACTCGATAGGGAGATTTAGTTCGAAACTGTTTTTT.